The 21 T cell receptor beta chains given below trace back to one sample, sequenced in a study of T-cell memory formation after mild COVID-19. MiXCR, run by TCRdb on the 5' RACE reads, gives a single entry per CDR3 protein. The repertoire includes over 120,000 distinct CDR3 sequences, around 5.8% of them detected once, and approximately 2.1% sits in the top ten. Specimen: PBMCs or a T cell subset sorted from them (not recorded which). These receptors were collected from an adult woman who had mild COVID-19 (a few samples of this study predate the infection). Cell type and time point are not known.

In its sample, this clonotype was seen many times. The V gene is TRBV19, the J gene TRBJ2-6, with D tentatively TRBD1 (5 bases). There are 17 residues in the CDR3. The V end lost 3 bases, the J end lost 3 bases, and 15 bases lay between the germline ends. Germline loops: CDR1 LNHDA, CDR2 SQIVND (reference sequence). CDR3 coding DNA: TGTGCCAGTAGTATCCCTCAGGGATTTAGTGGGGCCAACGTCCTGACTTTC. It is translated as CASSIPQGFSGANVLTF. Complete variable domain (other parts from reference TRBV19 and TRBJ2-6): DGGITQSPKYLFRKEGQNVTLSCEQNLNHDAMYWYRQDPGQGLRLIYYSQIVNDFQKGDIAEGYSVSREKKESFPLTVTSAQKNPTAFYLCASSIPQGFSGANVLTFGAGSRLTVL.

By sample share, this clonotype is medium-sized. The chain couples TRBV5-1 to TRBJ1-2; D is perhaps TRBD1 (6 bases). Germline V gene lookup returns CDR1 SGHRS and CDR2 YFSETQ. This CDR3 region has 16 residues. V was clipped by 4 bases and J by 4 bases, with 20 bases between them. CDR3 sequence reads: CASSPGQLLTSYGYTF. DNA of the CDR3: TGCGCCAGCAGCCCCGGACAGCTACTTACTTCCTATGGCTACACCTTC.

This clonotype was picked up a small number of times. This rearrangement joins TRBV5-4 to TRBJ1-1, with TRBD1 matching over 7 bases. The V segment lost 0 bases and the J segment 4 bases; nucleotides outside the gene matches: 3. Germline loops: CDR1 SGHNT, CDR2 YYREEE (reference sequence). CDR3 length: 14 residues. This CDR3 reads CASSLGTGLTEAFF. CDR3 in DNA: TGTGCCAGCAGCTTGGGGACAGGACTCACTGAAGCTTTCTTT. The full variable domain, rest sourced from reference TRBV5-4 and TRBJ1-1, is ETGVTQSPTHLIKTRGQQVTLRCSSQSGHNTVSWYQQALGQGPQFIFQYYREEENGRGNFPPRFSGLQFPNYSSELNVNALELDDSALYLCASSLGTGLTEAFFGQGTRLTVV.

To note about this clonotype: This may come from a read error, since a much larger clone is one base off. Because it lacks the conserved phenylalanine or tryptophan at the end, this CDR3 is likely a read error. The genes are TRBV5-6 and TRBJ2-2; D might be TRBD1 (5 bases). The V end lost 7 bases, the J end lost 1 base, and 17 bases lay between the germline ends. CDR3 length: 16 residues. CDR1 SGHDT and CDR2 YYEEEE come from the germline V gene. The CDR3 nucleotides read TGTGCCAGCTGGGTGATTGCAGGGAAGAACACCGGGGAGCTGTTTTCT. Translating it yields CASWVIAGKNTGELFS.

This clonotype was seen ten or more times. The chain recombines TRBV7-8 with TRBJ2-2; D remains unclear. V was cut by 3 bases and J by 7 bases, with 12 bases left in between. The CDR3 totals 14 residues. Germline CDR1 reads SGHVS; CDR2 reads FQNEAQ. The CDR3 region is CASSLRVGNGELFF. CDR3 in DNA: TGTGCCAGCAGCTTGCGAGTGGGGAACGGGGAGCTGTTTTTT.

In its sample, this clonotype was seen a few times. This chain connects TRBV11-3 to TRBJ2-1, with 8 bases lining up with TRBD2. Germline trimming cut 6 bases from V and 3 bases from J; bases unmatched to any gene: 4. From germline, CDR1 is SGHNT and CDR2 YENEEA. CDR3 length: 14 amino acids. Here the CDR3 DNA reads TGTGCCAGCAGTTTTAGCGGGAACTACAATGAGCAGTTCTTC. It codes for CASSFSGNYNEQFF.

This clonotype occurred many times. The chain carries TRBV3-1 and TRBJ2-2; TRBD2 matches at 12 bases. Germline V gene sequence: CDR1 LGHDT, CDR2 YNNKEL (reference sequence). There are 17 residues in the CDR3. Trimming cost V 3 bases and J 6 bases; bases outside gene matches: 8. The DNA of the CDR3 is TGTGCCAGCAGCCATCAGAAGACTAGCGGGAGATCCGGGGAGCTGTTTTTT. This translates into CASSHQKTSGRSGELFF.

The V call is TRBV20-1, the J call TRBJ2-5; D is unresolved. V lost 6 bases and J lost 5, with 10 bases in between. The CDR3 extends over 11 amino acids. CDR1 and CDR2 (germline): DFQATT, SNEGSKA (reference sequence). In nucleotides, the CDR3 is TGCAGTGCCCCCGCGCGGGAGACCCAGTACTTC. Translation gives CSAPARETQYF.

This clonotype was counted many times. This chain uses TRBV18 with TRBJ2-3, with TRBD2 matching over 7 bases. V was pared by 4 bases and J by 1 base, with 5 bases of the junction left unmatched. Germline V gene lookup returns CDR1 KGHSH and CDR2 LQKENI. The CDR3 sequence is 15 residues long. The CDR3 sequence is CASSLGTTRTDTQYF. The CDR3 DNA sequence: TGTGCCAGCTCACTCGGGACTACCCGCACAGATACGCAGTATTTT.

The sample holds a few counts of this clonotype. This chain joins TRBV5-4 and TRBJ2-5, with 9 bases aligning to TRBD2. Germline V gene lookup returns CDR1 SGHNT and CDR2 YYREEE (reference sequence). V lost 4 bases and J lost 6; bases outside the gene matches: 10. The CDR3 length is 15 residues. The CDR3 DNA follows: TGTGCCAGCAGCCGAGGGACTAGCAGCAGCCAGACCCAGTACTTC. This sequence encodes CASSRGTSSSQTQYF.

The sample holds many counts of this clonotype. This chain connects TRBV18 to TRBJ1-2, with D tentatively TRBD1 (6 bases). Germline CDR1 and CDR2: KGHSH and LQKENI. Trimming removed 2 bases from V and 2 bases from J, with 24 bases in between. This CDR3 has 19 residues. In nucleotides, the CDR3 is TGTGCCAGCTCACCAATAAGATTTACTAGACAGGAAGGGAACTATGGCTACACCTTC. It yields the protein CASSPIRFTRQEGNYGYTF.

V is TRBV29-1 and J is TRBJ2-7, with D perhaps matching TRBD1 or TRBD2 (5 bases each). V lost 3 bases, J lost 9 bases, and 15 bases lay in between. The CDR3 is made up of 12 amino acids. Germline CDR1 reads SQVTM; CDR2 reads ANQGSEA. For the CDR3, the DNA is TGCAGCGTTGATAACGTGATTGGGGGGCAGTACTTC. Its protein is CSVDNVIGGQYF.

This clonotype has only a few counts. The chain joins TRBV7-2 to TRBJ2-2; TRBD1 aligns across 9 bases. V shed 6 bases and J 6 bases; nucleotides not matched to a gene: 20. CDR1 SGHTA and CDR2 FQGNSA come from the germline V gene. The CDR3 sequence is 19 residues long. The CDR3 DNA reads as TGTGCCAGCAGACCGCCAGGGACAGGGAGGGATTTGCGGCCCGGGGAGCTGTTTTTT. Protein product: CASRPPGTGRDLRPGELFF.

This clonotype was seen many times. The chain is built from TRBV7-2 and TRBJ2-3, with unresolved D. V was cut by 1 base and J by 2 bases, with 10 bases left in between. The CDR3 has 15 residues. Germline V gene data show CDR1 as SGHTA and CDR2 as FQGNSA. The CDR3 DNA reads as TGTGCCAGCAGCTTAGAGGCCTTTGCCACAGATACGCAGTATTTT. It specifies CASSLEAFATDTQYF.

This clonotype occurred a few times. The chain joins TRBV20-1 to TRBJ2-3; no clear D gene. The length of the CDR3 is 11 residues. CDR1 DFQATT and CDR2 SNEGSKA come from the germline V gene (reference sequence). V gave up 6 bases and J gave up 5 bases, with 9 bases separating them. The CDR3 bases are TGCAGTGCCAATACCTTAGATACGCAGTATTTT. This gives the protein CSANTLDTQYF.

This clonotype was found a few times. The chain combines TRBV11-3 with TRBJ2-3; no reliable D call. Looked up from germline, CDR1 is SGHNT and CDR2 is YENEEA. With 7 bases removed from V and 0 bases from J, the gap between germline ends came to 8 bases. This CDR3 region has 13 residues. The CDR3 is CASNPVSTDTQYF. The CDR3 DNA sequence: TGTGCCAGCAATCCGGTTAGCACAGATACGCAGTATTTT.

This clonotype was picked up a small number of times. The chain is built from TRBV7-8 and TRBJ1-2; the match to TRBD1 covers 9 bases. Germline CDR1 SGHVS, CDR2 FQNEAQ. Germline trimming cut 1 base from V and 2 bases from J; bases unmatched to any gene: 11. The CDR3 consists of 18 residues. The CDR3 loop is CASSLEGQGRYLNYGYTF. The CDR3 DNA reads TGTGCCAGCAGCTTAGAAGGACAGGGGCGTTACCTCAACTATGGCTACACCTTC.

This clonotype has ten or more counts. The chain has TRBV6-2 or TRBV6-3 and TRBJ2-7; D is unclear. Trimming cost V 4 bases and J 6 bases, with 7 bases left between them. Germline V gene data show CDR1 as MNHEY and CDR2 as SVGEGT. The CDR3 loop spans 11 amino acids. The CDR3 here is CASSLIREQYF. DNA of the CDR3: TGTGCCAGCAGTTTAATTCGCGAGCAGTACTTC.

This chain connects TRBV29-1 to TRBJ1-1, with D unclear. CDR3 length: 12 residues. The germline V gene encodes CDR1 SQVTM and CDR2 ANQGSEA. The V gene lost 4 bases and the J gene lost 0 bases, with 6 bases spanning the gap. Here the CDR3 DNA reads TGCAGCGTTGCTAACATGAACACTGAAGCTTTCTTT. This gives the protein CSVANMNTEAFF.

In this sample, this clonotype turned up a few times. The genes are TRBV7-2 and TRBJ1-1; D remains unclear. Looked up from germline, CDR1 is SGHTA and CDR2 is FQGNSA. This CDR3 region has 18 residues. The ends were cut back, 2 bases at V and 4 bases at J, with 23 bases in the middle. The CDR3 here is CASSLQSGGRFSGTEAFF. CDR3 nucleotide sequence: TGTGCCAGCAGCTTACAGAGTGGTGGCAGGTTTTCTGGCACTGAAGCTTTCTTT.

This clonotype was seen many times. V usage is TRBV9 and J usage is TRBJ1-4; D possibly corresponds to TRBD1 (5 bases). V shed 0 bases and J shed 8 bases, with 11 bases lying between them. Germline values: CDR1 SGDLS, CDR2 YYNGEE. The CDR3 sequence is 14 residues long. CDR3 sequence reads: CASSVGQYGEKLFF. The CDR3 bases are TGTGCCAGCAGCGTAGGACAGTACGGAGAAAAACTGTTTTTT.